This entry describes one T cell receptor beta chain. What this receptor recognizes is not known. One base away there is no much larger clone; base qualities are not given. The data are from a study of cytomegalovirus exposure and HLA in healthy donors (dated 2017 in TCRdb). Background on the whole study: In an earlier analysis of under 750 of the donors, roughly 300 Gb of sequence data and some 120 million unique TCR beta sequences from 150 million to 200 million T cells were reported. Rather than drawing on any new phenotypic data, the later analysis identified candidate immune exposures from TCR beta sequences and the way those sequences occurred across donors. The study profiled the T cell repertoires of hundreds of subjects by immunosequencing and related them to cytomegalovirus serostatus. Roughly 5 DR-DQ haplotypes were handled as single units for association and clustering, since linkage in the cohort was strong. Of the 350 to 450 genotyped donors, 65% to 90% were placed in the genetic ancestry cluster associated with self-reported Caucasian donors. Among roughly 400 genotyped donors of the cohort, an average of around 220,000 unique TCR beta nucleotide sequences was sequenced per donor, of which about 18% were non-productive. In an earlier analysis of 587 of the donors, high-throughput TCR beta sequencing was used to judge whether each TCR beta V gene segment behaved as functional or pseudogenic. HLA typing included class I and class II loci at four-digit resolution. All discovery cohort repertoires had been generated using a single sequencing platform. Donor age, sex, ethnicity and CMV serostatus were compiled together with the repertoire data. The number of typed donors differed by locus: about 620-640 for A, B, C, DRB1 and DQB1; 500 to 550 for DQA1; over 600 for DPA1; and around 490 for DPB1. In addition to the first cohort of several hundred subjects, a separate validation cohort of 130 or so different subjects was used. About 300 gigabases of sequencing data and 70 million to 85 million unique TCR sequences were included in an early release covering roughly 600 HLA-typed donors. A later analysis re-analyzed previously published TCR beta repertoires from approximately 700 donors and added high-resolution HLA genotyping to study TCR occurrence patterns. The study combined high-throughput TCR immunosequencing, statistical association of individual TCRs with disease status, and machine learning to predict cytomegalovirus infection status. The study aimed to test whether signatures of past pathogen exposure could be identified by cataloging public T cell receptors. Genome-wide SNP genotypes for about three fifths of the roughly 670 donors were used in a later genetic analysis, which treated that subset as a discovery cohort.

The cohort consisted of 600 or so healthy bone marrow donors. Cohort members were all nominally healthy when sampled, although unrecorded immune exposures were likely present. The donor tested CMV seronegative and was one of the 352 seronegative cohort members. Every donor gave a peripheral blood sample, and the peripheral blood mononuclear cells from that sample were used for TCR beta sequencing. The Qiagen DNeasy Blood Extraction Kit was used to extract genomic DNA from the blood cell samples. The germline V gene sets CDR1 to SGHTA and CDR2 to FQGNSA. The V end loses 5 bases and the J end loses 6 bases, and a stretch of 13 bases separates them. The CDR3 runs 13 residues from the cysteine to the phenylalanine. Just CDR3 DNA is preserved here, 39 bases in frame from base 1. Libraries were made using the immunoSEQ multiplex PCR assay. The multiplex PCR relied on a mix of 60 forward primers for TCR Vbeta segments and 13 reverse primers for TCR Jbeta segments. A multiplex PCR assay on genomic DNA amplified the CDR3 region of rearranged TCR beta genes. Amplified TCR beta libraries were sequenced as 87-base-pair reads on the Illumina HiSeq System. The study's processing was this. Across the 640 or so repertoires, a later analysis counted 78 million or so unique TCR beta chains, some 11 million of which were shared by at least two donors. Raw reads were error-corrected and collapsed into unique sequences with a nearest-neighbor algorithm that merged closely related sequences to remove PCR and sequencing errors. To assign V, D and J gene segments, CDR3 sequences were aligned to IMGT reference sequences. For a sequence to be retained, at least a six-nucleotide match to both a V gene segment and a J gene segment was required. Rearrangements were called productive when the CDR3 lacked stop codons and stayed in frame with V and J; all others were non-productive. CDR3 was defined by IMGT convention, running from the second conserved V-encoded cysteine to the conserved J-encoded phenylalanine. The earlier analysis of approximately 500 of the donors excluded sequences that lacked an unambiguous match to a single V gene segment. An earlier analysis of fewer than 750 of the donors classified V segments as functional when productive rearrangements were above 56.7% and as segregating when the standard deviation between donors was above 5%. To diagnose cytomegalovirus status from the catalog of TCR beta chain sequences, a statistical classification framework was built. In a later analysis, TCR nucleotide sequences were compared against IMGT/GENE-DB human TR gene sequences so that V and J genes could be assigned. In a later analysis, CDR3 sequences and most-parsimonious VDJ recombination scenarios were assigned using the TCRdist pipeline. In a later analysis, each TCR beta chain was defined by its CDR3 amino acid sequence together with its V-gene family, and reads lacking a unique V-gene family were excluded. A later analysis removed 592 highly shared, low-generation-probability nucleotide sequences to deal with suspected cross-contamination and a sequencing artifact. For each public chain, a later analysis derived a clonal expansion index from normalized ranks of inferred template counts within each repertoire. A later analysis computed generation probabilities with a VDJ recombination model fitted to out-of-frame rearrangements, and checked the results against IGoR. A later analysis scored TCR-TCR, TCR-HLA and TCR-CMV co-occurrence with hypergeometric tests, applying a repertoire-size bias correction to TCR pairs. To estimate false discovery rates, a later analysis permuted the HLA or CMV assignments 20 times. In a later analysis, co-occurring TCRs were grouped using DBSCAN, and TCRdist sequence similarity was added for clustering within HLA-allele-positive subsets. Co-occurrence clustering excluded repertoires with fewer than 30,000 or more than 120,000 public chains, plus five with anomalous nucleotide sharing. What TCRdb holds here is the immuneACCESS table cut down to in-frame rearrangements. Part of the clones is not present; checked against another copy, under half of the missing clones reflect an unresolved V gene, and the others are unexplained. V and J calls and clone size are those listed in that table; D and trimming were worked out from the DNA. The sample table shows 200,000 to 250,000 clones, and approximately 82% are seen once. 3.8% of the sample goes to the ten largest clones.

Broader findings and caveats from the paper: The classifier was reported to diagnose cytomegalovirus status with high specificity and sensitivity in both the original and validation cohorts. Because counts were too low, about 15 rarely observed V segments, including chromosome 9 orphons, were left out of the earlier analysis of about 620 of the donors. A later genetic analysis associated a missense DCLRE1C variant with V-gene and J-gene trimming of TCR beta chains, and an independent cohort replicated the association. According to a later analysis, TCR association rates differed among HLA loci, with DRB1 alleles showing the most associated TCRs and HLA-C alleles showing the fewest. A few of the identified cytomegalovirus-associated TCR beta chains were confirmed in vitro to be specific for cytomegalovirus antigens. Most TCR sequences were observed very rarely across donors, whereas some public TCRs were present in many individuals. A cluster of highly shared sequence variants was judged likely to be a technical artifact of the sequencing pipeline. In an earlier analysis of some 500 of the donors, most TCR beta V segments appeared in productive rearrangements about 87% or about 30% of the time, broadly matching IMGT annotations. A later analysis associated roughly 17,000 TCR beta sequences with specific HLA alleles at a false discovery rate of 0.05. Linkage disequilibrium might explain the correlated functional status among segregating V segments, but an unknown experimental factor could not be ruled out. Some IMGT-functional V segments, including TRBV6-2 and TRBV6-3, could not be distinguished by the 87-base-pair reads and were therefore excluded. The presence/absence analyses assumed that sequencing depth was roughly uniform across donors, and that assumption may not be true. For the cohort, immune exposure information was limited to CMV serostatus. A later analysis found that most CMV-associated TCR beta chains appeared HLA-restricted, with HLA associations seemingly driven largely by CMV exposure. A further reported finding was that TCR beta sequences accurately predicted the HLA-A and HLA-B alleles for most subjects in the first cohort. The authors suggested that the approach could potentially be generalized to other disease states and immunological phenotypes. Compared with the approximately 670-donor mean, donors in an Asian-associated ancestry cluster had fewer N-insertions in productive TCRs, according to a later genetic analysis. HLA typing was unavailable for some donors at each locus, so association tests used only the typed subset. A total of fewer than 200 TCR beta chains were listed by the study as associated with cytomegalovirus. Several of the top co-occurrence clusters appeared to be linked to parvovirus B19, influenza, CMV and Epstein-Barr virus, according to a later analysis. In a later analysis, HLA-associated TCR beta chains were found to be more clonally expanded and to have lower generation probabilities than equally common non-associated chains. The cohort was sequenced for TCR beta chains only, and without alpha or paired-chain data the features that could be detected were limited. When HLA alleles, especially DR and DQ, strongly co-occurred, attributing TCR associations to individual alleles was difficult.

In this chain, TRBV7-2 is recombined with TRBJ1-1; TRBD1 is possibly the D segment (6 matching bases). The sequence came from a male donor in good health and CMV-seronegative. Sequencing input: PBMCs. The base sequence is TGTGCCAGCAGCCCCTACAGGGTGGCTGAAGCTTTCTTT. It specifies CASSPYRVAEAFF.